What follows are 16 T cell receptor beta chains derived from one specimen sequenced in a study of monozygotic twins with inflammatory bowel disease. TCRdb re-called the 5' RACE reads; every CDR3 protein appears as one record, without DNA. This sample's clone table lists over 130,000 distinct CDR3 sequences. The sample consisted of blood. The source is a human donor with ulcerative colitis or Crohn's disease, or a healthy co-twin of an affected twin (not recorded which).

This chain joins TRBV21-1 and TRBJ2-7; the TCRdb D gene call, TRBD1, has no DNA to confirm it. TRBV21-1 is a recognized pseudogene. This CDR3 region has 16 residues. This CDR3 is CASSKGQGGSFYEQYF.

The chain combines TRBV20-1 with TRBJ1-5; TCRdb proposes TRBD1, but this gene call is untestable without DNA. CDR1 is DFQATT, CDR2 SNEGSKA, per germline (reference sequence). CDR3 length equals 17 residues. The CDR3 here is CSARAGQGLRSNQPQHF.

V and J are TRBV7-2 and TRBJ2-1; the D gene TCRdb calls, TRBD2, cannot be checked with no DNA. The CDR3 consists of 16 residues. Germline V gives CDR1 SGHTA, CDR2 FQGNSA. CDR3 protein: CASSPDPGLALGEQFF.

The chain employs TRBV7-2 and TRBJ1-5. The germline CDR1 and CDR2 sequences are SGHTA and FQGNSA. This CDR3 spans 15 amino acids. The CDR3 is CASSSQTNFNQPQHF. Full variable domain (rest looked up from reference TRBV7-2 and TRBJ1-5): GAGVSQSPSNKVTEKGKDVELRCDPISGHTALYWYRQSLGQGLEFLIYFQGNSAPDKSGLPSDRFSAERTGGSVSTLTIQRTQQEDSAVYLCASSSQTNFNQPQHFGDGTRLSIL.

The V and J genes are TRBV6-2 or TRBV6-3 and TRBJ2-1. This CDR3 region has 16 residues. The V gene's germline CDR1 is MNHEY and CDR2 SVGEGT. This CDR3 is CASSYYETAIQNEQFF.

The rearrangement joins TRBV5-1 to TRBJ2-2; TCRdb's assignment of TRBD1 cannot be checked, as there is no DNA. This CDR3 is 15 amino acids long. Germline V gives CDR1 SGHRS, CDR2 YFSETQ. The chain's CDR3 is CASSETTGSTGELFF.

The chain couples TRBV7-3 to TRBJ1-1; the TRBD1 assignment by TCRdb is unverifiable without DNA. Looked up from germline, CDR1 is SGHTA and CDR2 is FQGTGA. The CDR3 has 14 residues. CDR3: CASSPGTGKTEAFF.

This chain uses TRBV7-2 with TRBJ2-3. The CDR3 has 12 residues. Germline V gene lookup returns CDR1 SGHTA and CDR2 FQGNSA. CDR3: CASSPTIDTQYF. Filled out from reference TRBV7-2 and TRBJ2-3, the complete variable domain reads GAGVSQSPSNKVTEKGKDVELRCDPISGHTALYWYRQSLGQGLEFLIYFQGNSAPDKSGLPSDRFSAERTGGSVSTLTIQRTQQEDSAVYLCASSPTIDTQYFGPGTRLTVL.

V usage is TRBV29-1 and J usage is TRBJ2-7. CDR1 is SQVTM, CDR2 ANQGSEA, per germline. This CDR3 is built from 13 residues. The CDR3 reads CSVLADVYYEQYF.

CDR3 region: CATSDSNRRGNQPQHF. The chain has TRBV24-1 and TRBJ1-5; the TRBD1 assignment by TCRdb is unverifiable without DNA. The CDR3 contains 16 residues. Germline V gives CDR1 KGHDR, CDR2 SFDVKD.

The rearrangement uses TRBV5-4 and TRBJ2-5; TCRdb designates TRBD2, a call that cannot be tested without DNA. CDR1 and CDR2 (germline): SGHNT, YYREEE (reference sequence). The CDR3 covers 14 residues. This CDR3 is CASTNWRGRETQYF. The whole variable domain, filled in from reference TRBV5-4 and TRBJ2-5, reads ETGVTQSPTHLIKTRGQQVTLRCSSQSGHNTVSWYQQALGQGPQFIFQYYREEENGRGNFPPRFSGLQFPNYSSELNVNALELDDSALYLCASTNWRGRETQYFGPGTRLLVL.

The V and J genes are TRBV9 and TRBJ2-5; the D call of TRBD1 rests on TCRdb alone, since no DNA is present to check it. The germline CDR1 and CDR2 sequences are SGDLS and YYNGEE. This CDR3 contains 16 residues. The CDR3 here is CASSVVEGGPEETQYF.

The chain uses TRBV20-1 and TRBJ1-1; TCRdb selects TRBD1, and the lack of DNA leaves this call unchecked. Germline values: CDR1 DFQATT, CDR2 SNEGSKA (reference sequence). The CDR3 is made up of 14 amino acids. The CDR3 sequence is CSARSLSGGVEAFF.

The chain couples TRBV4-3 to TRBJ1-1. The CDR3 is 14 amino acids. Per germline, CDR1 LGHNA and CDR2 YSLEER. The CDR3 loop reads CASSQDPGYTEAFF.

This chain connects TRBV6-1 to TRBJ1-5; the TCRdb call, TRBD1, lacks DNA for checking. The CDR3 runs 14 residues. The germline CDR1 and CDR2 sequences are MNHNS and SASEGT. CDR3 protein: CASSDGQGNQPQHF.

The chain is built from TRBV4-3 and TRBJ2-7. Germline lookup yields CDR1 LGHNA and CDR2 YSLEER. The CDR3 contains 13 residues. This CDR3 reads CASSQDRTYEQYF.